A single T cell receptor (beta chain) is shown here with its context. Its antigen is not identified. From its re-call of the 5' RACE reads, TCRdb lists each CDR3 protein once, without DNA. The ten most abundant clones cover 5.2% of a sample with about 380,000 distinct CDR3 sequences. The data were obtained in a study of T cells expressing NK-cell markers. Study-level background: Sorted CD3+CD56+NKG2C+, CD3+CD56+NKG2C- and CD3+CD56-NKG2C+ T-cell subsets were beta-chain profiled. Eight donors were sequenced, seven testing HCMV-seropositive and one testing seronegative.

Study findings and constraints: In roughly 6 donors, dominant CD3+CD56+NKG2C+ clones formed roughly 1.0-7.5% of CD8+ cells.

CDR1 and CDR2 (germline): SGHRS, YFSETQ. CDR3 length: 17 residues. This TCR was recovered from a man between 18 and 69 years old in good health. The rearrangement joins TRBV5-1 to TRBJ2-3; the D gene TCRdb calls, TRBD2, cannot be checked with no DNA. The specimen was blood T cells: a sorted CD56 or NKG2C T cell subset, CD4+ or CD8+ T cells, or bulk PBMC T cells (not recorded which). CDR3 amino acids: CASSLGLGLAGEDTQYF.